This TCR beta chain was documented in a study of Graves' ophthalmopathy and Graves' hyperthyroidism. Looking at the study overall: Ahead of any treatment, peripheral blood was obtained at the initial diagnosis. Study-level points and caveats: Classification of ophthalmopathy versus stable hyperthyroidism by a 13-signature model yielded under 90% sensitivity and approximately 80% specificity.

Comment on this clonotype: Its antigen is not known.

Having ophthalmopathy, the donors showed moderate-to-severe activity, CAS ≥3 and NOSPECS ≥4, with disease lasting under 3 months. Diagnosis relied on clinical symptoms, serum thyroxine, TRAb, thyroid ultrasound and orbital computed tomography. Trimming cost V 3 bases and J 2 bases, with 8 bases left between them. This CDR3 region has 12 residues. The germline gives CDR1 DFQATT, CDR2 SNEGSKA (reference sequence). The authors amplified TCR beta CDR3 regions from RNA transcripts. HTBI-primed first-round RT-PCR preceded second-round multiplex PCR. TCRdb analysed the multiplex PCR reads with MiXCR anew, one entry per CDR3 protein. The table records 660,000 or so distinct CDR3 sequences, 35% to 50% of them present only once.

Material for sequencing was peripheral blood. The genes are TRBV20-1 and TRBJ2-7; D is possibly TRBD1 or TRBD2 (5 bases each). This receptor was identified in an adult man with Graves' ophthalmopathy. CDR3 loop: CSASPGPYEQYF. The CDR3 DNA is TGCAGTGCTAGCCCGGGACCCTACGAGCAGTACTTC.